These 19 T cell receptor beta chains came from one sample sequenced in a study of vaccination and CD4 T cells after COVID-19. The assay that was used to sequence DNA from cultured CD4+ T cells was the Oncomine TCR Beta short-read assay. TCRdb called the PCR reads again in MiXCR, with one record for every CDR3 protein. The sample carries about 11,000 distinct CDR3 sequences, around 73% recorded once. Treatment denoted: approximately 11-day PBMC culture with coronavirus spike peptide pools or control peptides (ViraFEST assay). Their specific antigens are unknown. What was sequenced was CD4+ T cells from blood, cultured in vitro. These receptors all stem from a human donor who had recovered from COVID-19.

The chain carries TRBV7-8 and TRBJ1-5; TRBD1 is a possible D gene (6 bases). The V gene's germline CDR1 is SGHVS and CDR2 FQNEAQ. This CDR3 has 14 residues. Trimming removed 5 bases from V and 0 bases from J, with 8 bases in between. CDR3 in amino acids: CASSRTVSNQPQHF. CDR3 nucleotides: TGTGCCAGCAGCCGGACAGTTAGCAATCAGCCCCAGCATTTT. The full variable domain, in which reference TRBV7-8 and TRBJ1-5 provide the parts outside the CDR3, is GAGVSQSPRYKVAKRGQDVALRCDPISGHVSLFWYQQALGQGPEFLTYFQNEAQLDKSGLPSDRFFAERPEGSVSTLKIQRTQQEDSAVYLCASSRTVSNQPQHFGDGTRLSIL.

The chain uses TRBV10-3 and TRBJ2-5; TRBD2 might be the D (5 bases). V lost 0 bases to trimming and J lost 11 bases, with 16 bases between them. The CDR3 consists of 14 residues. CDR1 ENHRY and CDR2 SYGVKD come from the germline V gene. This CDR3 is CAISESGPLRDQYF. Written as DNA, the CDR3 is TGTGCCATCAGTGAGTCGGGCCCCTTGAGGGATCAGTACTTC.

The chain has TRBV24-1 and TRBJ2-1, with 8 bases fitting TRBD2. The CDR3 runs 16 residues. The V gene end was trimmed by 3 bases and the J gene end by 2 bases; junction bases not matched to a gene: 5. Germline assignment: CDR1 KGHDR and CDR2 SFDVKD. The DNA of the CDR3 is TGTGCCACCAGTGATCTCCCTAGCGGGCCCTACAATGAGCAGTTCTTC. This translates into CATSDLPSGPYNEQFF.

In its sample, this clonotype was seen a few times. The chain combines TRBV6-4 with TRBJ2-7, with 9 positions matching TRBD2. CDR1 MRHNA and CDR2 SNTAGT come from the germline V gene. The CDR3 loop spans 16 amino acids. V dropped 0 bases and J dropped 2; count of bases not matched to a gene: 5. The CDR3 sequence is CASSDSPTSGPYEQYF. CDR3 DNA sequence: TGTGCCAGCAGTGACTCCCCGACTAGCGGCCCCTACGAGCAGTACTTC.

The V gene is TRBV6-1, the J gene TRBJ1-5; D might be TRBD1 (5 bases). The V gene lost 6 bases and the J gene lost 5 bases, with 11 bases spanning the gap. The germline CDR1 and CDR2 sequences are MNHNS and SASEGT. This CDR3 has 13 amino acids. The CDR3 here is CASSPGGDQPQHF. In DNA, the CDR3 is TGTGCCAGCAGCCCTGGAGGGGATCAGCCCCAGCATTTT.

The rearrangement uses TRBV20-1 and TRBJ2-1; 7 nucleotides match TRBD2. This CDR3 region has 12 residues. The V gene's germline CDR1 is DFQATT and CDR2 SNEGSKA (reference sequence). The J segment lost 8 bases and the V segment lost 6 bases, leaving 7 bases of the junction unmatched. The CDR3 nucleotides read TGCAGTGCCAGGGAGGGCCATGATGAGCAGTTCTTC. Its translation: CSAREGHDEQFF.

The chain is built from TRBV20-1 and TRBJ2-1; 9 nucleotides align to TRBD2. V lost 6 bases, J lost 4 bases, and 13 bases stayed unmatched. This CDR3 has 16 residues. The germline gives CDR1 DFQATT, CDR2 SNEGSKA (reference sequence). CDR3 amino acids: CSAVLSREGRYNEQFF. CDR3 DNA sequence: TGCAGTGCGGTACTGTCGCGGGAGGGCCGGTACAATGAGCAGTTCTTC.

This chain uses TRBV30 with TRBJ1-1; D ambiguous. V was shortened by 1 base and J by 3 bases, with 6 bases between the two germline ends. Germline V lookup: CDR1 GTSNPN, CDR2 SVGIG (reference sequence). The CDR3 runs 12 residues. The CDR3 coding sequence is TGTGCCTGGAGTGCCCTTTACACTGAAGCTTTCTTT. Protein sequence: CAWSALYTEAFF.

The chain employs TRBV20-1 and TRBJ2-7, with 16 positions matching TRBD2. CDR1 and CDR2 (germline): DFQATT, SNEGSKA (reference sequence). The CDR3 extends over 14 amino acids. Trimming cost V 6 bases and J 7 bases; bases outside gene matches: 6. CDR3 sequence reads: CSATGLAGGYEQYF. CDR3 sequence (DNA): TGCAGTGCAACGGGACTAGCGGGAGGGTATGAGCAGTACTTC.

The chain combines TRBV25-1 with TRBJ2-5; possibly TRBD2 for D (6 bases). CDR1 is MGHDK, CDR2 SYGVNS, per germline. CDR3 length: 13 residues. The V and J ends lost 6 bases and 7 bases respectively, with 15 bases between them. CDR3 sequence (DNA): TGTGCCAGCAGCCCCTCGGGGGTGCGGACCCAGTACTTC. This sequence encodes CASSPSGVRTQYF.

A single count supports this clonotype. The rearrangement joins TRBV24-1 to TRBJ2-1, with D hard to call. This CDR3 spans 15 amino acids. The V end lost 4 bases, the J end lost 0 bases, and 9 bases lay between the germline ends. Per germline, CDR1 KGHDR and CDR2 SFDVKD. The CDR3 DNA is TGTGCCACCAGTGAAGGAAGAAGCTCCTACAATGAGCAGTTCTTC. Its protein product is CATSEGRSSYNEQFF.

This clonotype was seen once. At one end, the junction sequence differs from germline, possibly due to a read error. The chain carries TRBV28 and TRBJ2-7, with 8 bases that match TRBD2. This CDR3 is 13 amino acids long. Germline loops: CDR1 MDHEN, CDR2 SYDVKM. The CDR3 bases are TGTGCCAGCATCGAGAGGCGGGGGGACGCTAAGGGGTTC. Amino acid sequence: CASIERRGDAKGF.

This chain connects TRBV6-1 to TRBJ1-1; TRBD1 matches 10 bases. The CDR3 totals 15 residues. Germline CDR1 MNHNS, CDR2 SASEGT. Trimming took 4 bases from V and 3 from J; bases not matched to a gene: 5. The CDR3 loop reads CASSGDGTGDTEAFF. The DNA for the CDR3 is TGTGCCAGCAGTGGAGATGGGACAGGGGACACTGAAGCTTTCTTT.

This chain joins TRBV6-1 and TRBJ2-7, with D maybe TRBD2 (6 bases). The V end was cut by 4 bases, the J end by 2 bases, with 12 bases between. Germline values: CDR1 MNHNS, CDR2 SASEGT. The CDR3 consists of 14 residues. The chain's CDR3 is CASSAGTPTYEQYF. The CDR3 coding sequence is TGTGCCAGCAGTGCCGGGACTCCCACCTACGAGCAGTACTTC.

The V and J genes are TRBV27 and TRBJ1-2, with a possible D match to TRBD1 (6 bases). CDR1 and CDR2 (germline): MNHEY, SMNVEV (reference sequence). Trimming stripped 5 bases from V and 6 bases from J, with 13 bases between. This CDR3 has 13 residues. CDR3 sequence reads: CASSRRTEDGYTF. The DNA of the CDR3 is TGTGCCAGCAGTAGAAGGACAGAAGATGGCTACACCTTC.

The gene calls are TRBV19 and TRBJ2-5, with a weak D call TRBD1 (5 bases). The CDR3 consists of 16 residues. Germline CDR1 is LNHDA and CDR2 is SQIVND (reference sequence). Deletions cut 3 bases from V and 0 bases from J, with 14 bases between. DNA for the CDR3: TGTGCCAGTAGTATGCAGGGCGCAAGGTACCAAGAGACCCAGTACTTC. Translation: CASSMQGARYQETQYF. The full variable domain, completed using reference TRBV19 and TRBJ2-5, is DGGITQSPKYLFRKEGQNVTLSCEQNLNHDAMYWYRQDPGQGLRLIYYSQIVNDFQKGDIAEGYSVSREKKESFPLTVTSAQKNPTAFYLCASSMQGARYQETQYFGPGTRLLVL.

The CDR3 DNA is TGTGCCAGCAGTGTTCTAGCGGCCAATGAGCAGTTCTTC. This encodes CASSVLAANEQFF. The gene calls are TRBV6-1 and TRBJ2-1; 7 positions agree with TRBD2. The V gene end was trimmed by 4 bases and the J gene end by 6 bases; junction bases not matched to a gene: 3. The germline gives CDR1 MNHNS, CDR2 SASEGT. The CDR3 runs 13 residues.

This clonotype was picked up a small number of times. This chain uses TRBV6-1 with TRBJ2-6; possibly TRBD1 or TRBD2 for D (7 bases each). CDR1 and CDR2 (germline): MNHNS, SASEGT. The CDR3 extends over 17 amino acids. Trimming shortened V by 5 bases and J by 1 base, and 15 bases separated the two germline ends. The chain's CDR3 is CASSRQGGESGANVLTF. The CDR3 bases are TGTGCCAGCAGTCGACAGGGAGGGGAGTCTGGGGCCAACGTCCTGACTTTC.

V and J are TRBV20-1 and TRBJ2-6, with 14 bases matching TRBD2. The CDR3 has 18 amino acids. Germline V lookup: CDR1 DFQATT, CDR2 SNEGSKA (reference sequence). V shed 6 bases, J shed 0 bases, and the junction held 7 bases outside the gene matches. The CDR3 loop reads CSAKGLAGASSGANVLTF. In nucleotides, the CDR3 is TGCAGTGCGAAGGGACTAGCGGGAGCGTCCTCTGGGGCCAACGTCCTGACTTTC.